Sequencing of this T cell receptor beta chain was carried out in a study of molecular identifiers for immune sequencing clone quantification. On the study more broadly: For replicates, RNA isolated from 20,000 or 100,000 naive CD8 cells was divided into five portions, of which four were sequenced.

Libraries of bulk TCR were made by previously described methods (with listed TCR primers). MiXCR, applied by TCRdb to the PCR reads, yields one record per CDR3 protein. The sample carries about 500,000 distinct CDR3 sequences, less than 30% recorded once. Isolation of naive CD8 T cells was achieved by sorting on a CD8+CD4-CCR7+CD45RA+ phenotype. This clonotype was seen repeatedly, ten times or more. The sequencing input was naive CD8+ T cells from blood, with Jurkat cell RNA spiked in. As for subset: FACS-sorted CD8+CD4-CCR7+CD45RA+ naive T cells. The clonotype comes from a human donor in good health. Some libraries in this study had Jurkat cell RNA spiked in.

CDR3 in DNA: TGCGCCAGCAGCACCGGGACAAACTCCTACGAGCAGTACTTC. Translated: CASSTGTNSYEQYF. This rearrangement joins TRBV5-1 to TRBJ2-7; possibly TRBD1 for D (6 bases). Germline CDR1 SGHRS, CDR2 YFSETQ. The V end lost 4 bases, the J end lost 0 bases, and 11 bases lay between the germline ends. CDR3 length: 14 residues.